Shown below are 10 T cell receptor beta chains from a single sample sequenced in a study of blood T cell repertoires in COVID-19. The assay was immunoSEQ multiplex PCR, and TCRdb's table has in-frame clones only and misses some. Here the sample spans approximately 250,000 clones, around nine tenths being singletons. What was sequenced was peripheral blood. The receptors were gathered from an older woman who had recovered from COVID-19.

The genes are TRBV4-3 and TRBJ1-4; possible D gene TRBD1, 5 bases. The CDR3 is 16 residues long. Trimming stripped 4 bases from V and 8 bases from J, with 20 bases between. Looked up from germline, CDR1 is LGHNA and CDR2 is YSLEER. Here the CDR3 reads CASSRLTGGSGEKLFF. The CDR3 nucleotides read TGCGCCAGCAGCCGACTGACCGGGGGGAGTGGAGAAAAACTGTTTTTT.

The chain is built from TRBV20-1 and TRBJ2-7; the D gene is possibly TRBD2 (5 bases). The V gene lost 3 bases and the J gene lost 2 bases, with 14 bases spanning the gap. Germline lookup yields CDR1 DFQATT and CDR2 SNEGSKA (reference sequence). The CDR3 is made up of 14 amino acids. This CDR3 reads CSASVVRGTYEQYF. The CDR3, as DNA: TGCAGTGCTAGTGTAGTACGGGGTACCTACGAGCAGTACTTC.

Points on this clone: Additional DNA sequences in this sample encode the identical CDR3. V is TRBV7-3 and J is TRBJ1-2; 8 positions agree with TRBD1. The CDR3 covers 13 residues. Germline CDR1 is SGHTA and CDR2 is FQGTGA. Trimming at V came to 4 bases and at J to 5 bases, leaving 3 bases not matched to a gene. For the CDR3, the DNA is TGTGCCAGCAGCTCCGACAGGGGTTATGGCTACACCTTC. It translates to CASSSDRGYGYTF.

This clone was observed a handful of times. The chain is built from TRBV5-5 and TRBJ2-2; no reliable D call. The V end was cut by 0 bases, the J end by 0 bases, with 6 bases between. The CDR3 sequence is 15 residues long. Germline CDR1 and CDR2: SGHKS and YYEKEE (reference sequence). The CDR3 here is CASSLGHTNTGELFF. In DNA form, the CDR3 reads TGTGCCAGCAGCTTGGGACATACGAACACCGGGGAGCTGTTTTTT.

The chain links TRBV15 to TRBJ1-2, with D possibly being TRBD1 (5 bases). The CDR3 loop spans 17 amino acids. Germline assignment: CDR1 LNHNV and CDR2 YYDKDF (reference sequence). With 5 bases removed from V and 8 bases from J, the gap between germline ends came to 27 bases. The CDR3 loop reads CATSGPERGTGHRGYTF. The CDR3 region has the DNA TGTGCCACCAGCGGACCGGAACGTGGAACAGGCCATAGGGGCTACACCTTC.

The J gene is TRBJ1-1, the V gene TRBV7-9; TRBD1 matches at 7 bases. After removal of 6 bases from V and 0 bases from J, the junction contained 4 bases not matched to a gene. Germline CDR1 is SEHNR and CDR2 is FQNEAQ (reference sequence). The CDR3 runs 14 residues. CDR3 sequence reads: CASRVTGLNTEAFF. CDR3 DNA: TGTGCCAGCAGAGTGACAGGGCTGAACACTGAAGCTTTCTTT.

V usage is TRBV19 and J usage is TRBJ1-5, with 8 nucleotides matching TRBD1. V shed 4 bases and J 9 bases; nucleotides not matched to a gene: 11. Germline V lookup: CDR1 LNHDA, CDR2 SQIVND (reference sequence). The CDR3 length is 15 residues. CDR3 in DNA: TGTGCCAGTAGTACTGAGGACAGGGCAAGTCGGCCCCAGCATTTT. Amino acids: CASSTEDRASRPQHF.

V gene TRBV19 combines with J gene TRBJ1-5; 12 nucleotides agree with TRBD1. The V gene end was trimmed by 5 bases and the J gene end by 6 bases; junction bases not matched to a gene: 5. Germline V CDR1 and CDR2: LNHDA, SQIVND (reference sequence). The CDR3 consists of 15 residues. Here the CDR3 reads CASSPGTGGGQPQHF. The CDR3 DNA reads TGTGCCAGTAGTCCCGGGACAGGGGGCGGTCAGCCCCAGCATTTT.

The J gene is TRBJ1-5, the V gene TRBV19; 9 bases map to TRBD1. V was pared by 4 bases and J by 0 bases, with 7 bases of the junction left unmatched. CDR1 and CDR2 from the germline V gene are LNHDA and SQIVND (reference sequence). There are 17 residues in the CDR3. In DNA form, the CDR3 reads TGTGCCAGTAGTAAGAGGGGACAGGGAGATAGCAATCAGCCCCAGCATTTT. Its translation is CASSKRGQGDSNQPQHF.

This chain joins TRBV27 and TRBJ1-1; 10 nucleotides agree with TRBD1. This CDR3 spans 15 amino acids. Germline V CDR1 and CDR2: MNHEY, SMNVEV (reference sequence). With V trimmed by 6 bases and J by 4 bases, 8 bases remained unmatched. The CDR3 reads CASRPWDRGTTEAFF. The CDR3 nucleotides are TGTGCCAGCAGACCGTGGGACAGGGGAACCACTGAAGCTTTCTTT.